These 18 T cell receptor beta chains were sequenced from one sample in a study of blood T cell repertoires in COVID-19. Clones were sequenced by immunoSEQ multiplex PCR, and TCRdb holds only the in-frame ones, with some missing. The data hold roughly 120,000 clones, with around 90% observed a single time. The specimen was peripheral blood. The origin of the receptors is a woman aged 45-60 years with acute or convalescent COVID-19.

The V and J genes are TRBV29-1 and TRBJ2-2; no reliable D call. V gave up 5 bases and J gave up 5 bases, with 3 bases separating them. CDR3 length equals 10 residues. CDR1 and CDR2 (germline): SQVTM, ANQGSEA. The CDR3 loop reads CSVSTGELFF. The CDR3 nucleotides are TGCAGCGTTTCAACCGGGGAGCTGTTTTTT.

The chain recombines TRBV7-8 with TRBJ1-1; 8 bases match TRBD1. The CDR3 loop spans 16 amino acids. Germline V lookup: CDR1 SGHVS, CDR2 FQNEAQ. Trimming took 6 bases from V and 3 from J; bases not matched to a gene: 12. CDR3 sequence reads: CASSINRGLVDTEAFF. The CDR3 nucleotides are TGTGCCAGCAGTATCAACAGGGGGTTGGTCGACACTGAAGCTTTCTTT.

The chain is built from TRBV30 and TRBJ2-7, with 9 bases matching TRBD1. The CDR3 runs 16 residues. Per germline, CDR1 GTSNPN and CDR2 SVGIG (reference sequence). Unmatched junction bases numbered 15, after V lost 4 bases and J lost 5 bases. CDR3 protein: CAWTLGRDREWDEQYF. The DNA of the CDR3 is TGTGCCTGGACCTTAGGACGGGACAGGGAATGGGACGAGCAGTACTTC.

V usage is TRBV6-5 and J usage is TRBJ1-1; 9 nucleotides agree with TRBD1. The CDR3 is made up of 16 amino acids. The germline gives CDR1 MNHEY, CDR2 SVGAGI. V trimming: 3 bases; J trimming: 1 base; junction bases outside the gene matches: 6. The CDR3 nucleotides read TGTGCCAGCAGTTATCGGGGGGGACAGGGGAACACTGAAGCTTTCTTT. Protein sequence: CASSYRGGQGNTEAFF.

This clone has just a few counts. J is TRBJ2-7 and V is TRBV5-8, with 7 bases that match TRBD1. V lost 6 bases and J lost 3; bases outside the gene matches: 15. The CDR3 runs 16 residues. CDR1 and CDR2 (germline): SGHTS, YDEGEE. The CDR3 region is CASNVQTGAPRYEQYF. In nucleotides, the CDR3 is TGTGCCAGCAACGTACAAACAGGGGCGCCACGCTACGAGCAGTACTTC. The whole variable domain, remainder taken from reference TRBV5-8 and TRBJ2-7, is EAGVTQSPTHLIKTRGQQATLRCSPISGHTSVYWYQQALGLGLQFLLWYDEGEERNRGNFPPRFSGRQFPNYSSELNVNALELEDSALYLCASNVQTGAPRYEQYFGPGTRLTVT.

The V and J genes are TRBV6-5 and TRBJ1-6; 8 bases line up with TRBD1. The germline V gene encodes CDR1 MNHEY and CDR2 SVGAGI. J lost 7 bases, V lost 5 bases, and 7 bases had no gene match. The CDR3 covers 15 residues. CDR3 bases: TGTGCCAGCAGTCCGGACAGGGAAGGGAATTCACCCCTCCACTTT. Protein sequence: CASSPDREGNSPLHF.

The rearrangement joins TRBV7-6 to TRBJ2-1; 10 bases are shared with TRBD2. Germline V gene data show CDR1 as SGHVS and CDR2 as FNYEAQ. The CDR3 length is 15 residues. The ends lost 5 bases at V and 4 bases at J; junction bases unmatched: 5. CDR3 sequence: CASSRAGGEYNEQFF. The CDR3 nucleotides read TGTGCCAGCAGCCGAGCGGGGGGGGAGTACAATGAGCAGTTCTTC.

The gene calls are TRBV7-2 and TRBJ2-4, with TRBD2 identical over 7 bases. CDR1 is SGHTA and CDR2 is FQGNSA in the germline V gene. CDR3 length: 15 residues. The trim removed 0 bases at V and 6 bases at J, leaving 5 bases unmatched. The CDR3: CASSLAGGPLNIQYF. Written as DNA, the CDR3 is TGTGCCAGCAGCTTAGCGGGAGGGCCGCTAAACATTCAGTACTTC.

The J gene is TRBJ1-2, the V gene TRBV5-8; no clear D gene. V was pared by 0 bases and J by 7 bases, with 10 bases between. Germline CDR1 is SGHTS and CDR2 is YDEGEE. This CDR3 spans 13 amino acids. CDR3 nucleotide sequence: TGTGCCAGCAGCTTGGCGGGGTCATTTGGCTACACCTTC. It codes for CASSLAGSFGYTF. Looking up the rest from reference TRBV5-8 and TRBJ1-2 gives the full variable domain: EAGVTQSPTHLIKTRGQQATLRCSPISGHTSVYWYQQALGLGLQFLLWYDEGEERNRGNFPPRFSGRQFPNYSSELNVNALELEDSALYLCASSLAGSFGYTFGSGTRLTVV.

This chain links TRBV28 with TRBJ2-7; 12 bases map to TRBD1. Per the germline V gene, CDR1 is MDHEN and CDR2 is SYDVKM. V trimming: 5 bases; J trimming: 5 bases; junction bases outside the gene matches: 7. CDR3 length: 15 amino acids. CDR3 sequence (DNA): TGTGCCAGCAGTCCGAGGGGACAGGGGGCCAACGAGCAGTACTTC. Its translation is CASSPRGQGANEQYF.

This sequence joins TRBV5-1 and TRBJ1-1, with TRBD1 as a possible D gene (5 bases). The CDR3 totals 14 residues. V dropped 0 bases and J dropped 4 bases, with 10 bases sitting between them. Germline CDR1 SGHRS, CDR2 YFSETQ. DNA of the CDR3: TGCGCCAGCAGCTTGGCCAGGGTGGGCACTGAAGCTTTCTTT. Its translation: CASSLARVGTEAFF.

The chain uses TRBV2 and TRBJ1-4; D gene ambiguous. The germline CDR1 and CDR2 sequences are SNHLY and FYNNEI. The length of the CDR3 is 14 residues. V was shortened by 1 base and J by 5 bases, with 8 bases between the two germline ends. CDR3 DNA: TGTGCCAGCAGTGAAGGAGCGGGGAATGAAAAACTGTTTTTT. Its protein is CASSEGAGNEKLFF.

V usage is TRBV2 and J usage is TRBJ2-7; 12 nucleotides align to TRBD2. Germline values: CDR1 SNHLY, CDR2 FYNNEI. The CDR3 consists of 16 residues. After removal of 3 bases from V and 6 bases from J, the junction contained 9 bases not matched to a gene. CDR3 sequence reads: CASSESKLAGGPEQYF. The CDR3, as DNA: TGTGCCAGCAGTGAGTCGAAACTAGCGGGAGGACCCGAGCAGTACTTC.

The chain is built from TRBV11-3 and TRBJ2-3, with D possibly matching TRBD2 (6 bases). Trimming removed 1 base from V and 2 bases from J, with 10 bases in between. From germline, CDR1 is SGHNT and CDR2 YENEEA. This CDR3 region has 15 residues. CDR3 sequence reads: CASSLGGVHTDTQYF. CDR3 DNA: TGTGCCAGCAGCTTAGGCGGGGTTCACACAGATACGCAGTATTTT.

The chain links TRBV27 to TRBJ2-7; 8 bases fit TRBD1. There are 14 residues in the CDR3. Germline CDR1 and CDR2: MNHEY and SMNVEV (reference sequence). V lost 2 bases, J lost 6 bases, and 6 bases stayed unmatched. CDR3 nucleotide sequence: TGTGCCAGCAGTTTAAGACAGGGGAGAGGCGAGCAGTACTTC. It codes for CASSLRQGRGEQYF.

This chain links TRBV5-4 with TRBJ2-6, with D uncertain. Germline CDR1 and CDR2: SGHNT and YYREEE (reference sequence). The V end was cut by 0 bases, the J end by 4 bases, with 8 bases between. The CDR3 spans 15 residues. The CDR3 DNA is TGTGCCAGCAGCTTGGGAGCTAACGGGGCCAACGTCCTGACTTTC. Residues: CASSLGANGANVLTF. The full variable domain, rest sourced from reference TRBV5-4 and TRBJ2-6, is ETGVTQSPTHLIKTRGQQVTLRCSSQSGHNTVSWYQQALGQGPQFIFQYYREEENGRGNFPPRFSGLQFPNYSSELNVNALELDDSALYLCASSLGANGANVLTFGAGSRLTVL.

This chain connects TRBV24-1 to TRBJ2-3, with 9 positions matching TRBD1. Trimming took 7 bases from V and 5 from J; bases not matched to a gene: 9. Germline CDR1 KGHDR, CDR2 SFDVKD. The CDR3 loop spans 15 amino acids. The DNA of the CDR3 is TGTGCCACCAGCTCCCGGGACAGGGAAATAGATACGCAGTATTTT. This codes for CATSSRDREIDTQYF.

The chain employs TRBV6-5 and TRBJ2-7, with 10 bases fitting TRBD2. CDR3 size: 16 residues. Per the germline V gene, CDR1 is MNHEY and CDR2 is SVGAGI. Trimming at V came to 4 bases and at J to 0 bases, leaving 6 bases not matched to a gene. CDR3 loop: CASSSRSGRPSYEQYF. The CDR3 bases are TGTGCCAGCAGTTCCCGTAGCGGGAGGCCCTCCTACGAGCAGTACTTC.